This T cell receptor beta chain was identified during a study of CD8 T cells in ankylosing spondylitis. CDR3 length: 13 residues. Germline CDR1 reads DFQATT; CDR2 reads SNEGSKA (reference sequence). The V end lost 6 bases, the J end lost 1 base, and 9 bases lay between the germline ends. TCRdb analysed the 5' RACE reads with MiXCR anew, one entry per CDR3 protein. In the table there are 250,000 or so distinct CDR3 sequences, 20% to 30% of which are singletons. This clonotype occurred many times. The chain links TRBV20-1 to TRBJ2-2; no firm D call. The TCR originated in a male donor with ankylosing spondylitis or in good health (not recorded which). The sample was blood, either unsorted or a sorted T cell fraction (not recorded which). CDR3 bases: TGCAGTGCCCTTCGAGGGAACACCGGGGAGCTGTTTTTT. Its protein is CSALRGNTGELFF.